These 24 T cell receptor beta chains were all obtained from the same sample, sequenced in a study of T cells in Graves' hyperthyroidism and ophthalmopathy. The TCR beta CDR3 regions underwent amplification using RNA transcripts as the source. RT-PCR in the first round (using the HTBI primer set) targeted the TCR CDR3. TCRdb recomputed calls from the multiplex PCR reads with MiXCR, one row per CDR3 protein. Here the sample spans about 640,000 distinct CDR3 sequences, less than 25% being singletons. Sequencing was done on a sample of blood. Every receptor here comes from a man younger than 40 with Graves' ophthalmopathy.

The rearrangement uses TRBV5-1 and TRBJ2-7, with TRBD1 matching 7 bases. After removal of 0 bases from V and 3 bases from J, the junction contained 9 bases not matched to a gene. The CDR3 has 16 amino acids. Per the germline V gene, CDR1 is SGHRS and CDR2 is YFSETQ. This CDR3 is CASSLAGTVKVYEQYF. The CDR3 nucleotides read TGCGCCAGCAGCTTGGCCGGGACAGTAAAAGTCTACGAGCAGTACTTC.

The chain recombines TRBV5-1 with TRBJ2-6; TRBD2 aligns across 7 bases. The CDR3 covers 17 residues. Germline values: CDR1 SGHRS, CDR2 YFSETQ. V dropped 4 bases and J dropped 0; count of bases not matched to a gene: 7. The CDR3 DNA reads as TGCGCCAGCAGCCGAGCGGGACCACCCTCTGGGGCCAACGTCCTGACTTTC. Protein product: CASSRAGPPSGANVLTF.

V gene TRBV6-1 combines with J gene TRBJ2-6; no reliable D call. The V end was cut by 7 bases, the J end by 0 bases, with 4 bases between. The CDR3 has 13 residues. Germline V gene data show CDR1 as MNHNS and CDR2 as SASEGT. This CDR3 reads CASTGSGANVLTF. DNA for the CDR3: TGTGCCAGCACTGGCTCTGGGGCCAACGTCCTGACTTTC.

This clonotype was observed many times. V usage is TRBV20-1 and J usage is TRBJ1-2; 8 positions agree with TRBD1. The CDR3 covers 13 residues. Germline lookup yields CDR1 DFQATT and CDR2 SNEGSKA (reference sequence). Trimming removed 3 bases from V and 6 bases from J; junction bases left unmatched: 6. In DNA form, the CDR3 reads TGCAGTGCTAGCCCGGACAGGGAACATGGCTACACCTTC. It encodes CSASPDREHGYTF.

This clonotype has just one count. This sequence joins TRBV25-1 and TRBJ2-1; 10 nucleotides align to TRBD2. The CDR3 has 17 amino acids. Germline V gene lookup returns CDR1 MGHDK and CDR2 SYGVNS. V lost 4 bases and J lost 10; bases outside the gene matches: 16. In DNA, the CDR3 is TGTGCCAGCAGTGTGCTGTCCGGGACTAGCGCCGGAAGGGAGCAGTTCTTC. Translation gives CASSVLSGTSAGREQFF.

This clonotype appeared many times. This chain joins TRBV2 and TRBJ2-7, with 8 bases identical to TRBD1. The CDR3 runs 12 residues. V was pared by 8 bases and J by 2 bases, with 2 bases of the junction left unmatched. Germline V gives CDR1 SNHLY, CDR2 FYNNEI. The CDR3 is CASGDRPYEQYF. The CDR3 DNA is TGTGCCAGCGGGGACAGGCCCTACGAGCAGTACTTC.

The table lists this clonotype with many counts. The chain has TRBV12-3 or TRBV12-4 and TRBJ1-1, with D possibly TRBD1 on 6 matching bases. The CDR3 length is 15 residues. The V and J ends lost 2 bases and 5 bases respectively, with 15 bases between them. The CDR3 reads CASSLWGAGHTEAFF. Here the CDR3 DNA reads TGTGCCAGCAGTTTATGGGGGGCGGGTCATACTGAAGCTTTCTTT.

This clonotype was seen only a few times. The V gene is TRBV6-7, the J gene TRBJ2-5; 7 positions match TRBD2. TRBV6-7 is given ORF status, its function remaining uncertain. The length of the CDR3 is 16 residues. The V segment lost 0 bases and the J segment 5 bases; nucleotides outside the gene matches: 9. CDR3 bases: TGTGCCAGCAGTTACTCGAAGGGCGGGAGCAGCGAGACCCAGTACTTC. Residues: CASSYSKGGSSETQYF.

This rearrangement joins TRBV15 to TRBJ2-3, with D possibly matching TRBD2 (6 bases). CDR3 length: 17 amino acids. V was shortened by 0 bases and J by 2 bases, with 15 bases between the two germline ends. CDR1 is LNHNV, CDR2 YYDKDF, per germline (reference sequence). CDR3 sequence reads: CATSRDQEGGLTDTQYF. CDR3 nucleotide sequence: TGTGCCACCAGCAGAGATCAGGAGGGAGGACTCACAGATACGCAGTATTTT. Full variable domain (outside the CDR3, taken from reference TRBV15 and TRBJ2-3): DAMVIQNPRYQVTQFGKPVTLSCSQTLNHNVMYWYQQKSSQAPKLLFHYYDKDFNNEADTPDNFQSRRPNTSFCFLDIRSPGLGDTAMYLCATSRDQEGGLTDTQYFGPGTRLTVL.

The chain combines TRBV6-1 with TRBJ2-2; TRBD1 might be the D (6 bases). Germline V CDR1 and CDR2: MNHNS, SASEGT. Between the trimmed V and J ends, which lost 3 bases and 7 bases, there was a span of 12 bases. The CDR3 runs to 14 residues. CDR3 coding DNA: TGTGCCAGCAGTGAGTCAGGGGAGAACGGGGAGCTGTTTTTT. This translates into CASSESGENGELFF.

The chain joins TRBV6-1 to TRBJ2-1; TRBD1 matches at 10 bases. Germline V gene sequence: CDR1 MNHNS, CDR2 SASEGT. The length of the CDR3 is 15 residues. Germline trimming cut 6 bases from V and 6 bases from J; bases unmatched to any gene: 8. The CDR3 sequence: CASSRRDRGGNEQFF. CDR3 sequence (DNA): TGTGCCAGCAGCCGCCGGGACAGGGGAGGCAATGAGCAGTTCTTC.

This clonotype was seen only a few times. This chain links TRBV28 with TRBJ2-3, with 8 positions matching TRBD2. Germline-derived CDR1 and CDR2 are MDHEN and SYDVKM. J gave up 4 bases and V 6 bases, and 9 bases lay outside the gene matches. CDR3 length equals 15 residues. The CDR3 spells CASSLAVAGPDTQYF. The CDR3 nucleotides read TGTGCCAGCAGCTTAGCCGTAGCGGGACCAGATACGCAGTATTTT.

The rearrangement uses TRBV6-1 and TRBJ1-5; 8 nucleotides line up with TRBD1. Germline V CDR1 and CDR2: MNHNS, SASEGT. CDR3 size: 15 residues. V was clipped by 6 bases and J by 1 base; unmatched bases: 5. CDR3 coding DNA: TGTGCCAGCAGCCCGGACAGGGCAAGCAATCAGCCCCAGCATTTT. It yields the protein CASSPDRASNQPQHF.

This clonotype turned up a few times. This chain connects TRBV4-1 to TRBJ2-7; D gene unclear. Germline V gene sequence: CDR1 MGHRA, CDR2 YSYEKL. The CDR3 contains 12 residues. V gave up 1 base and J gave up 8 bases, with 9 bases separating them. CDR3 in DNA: TGCGCCAGCAGCCAAGCCCTCCGGAAGCAGTACTTC. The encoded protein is CASSQALRKQYF.

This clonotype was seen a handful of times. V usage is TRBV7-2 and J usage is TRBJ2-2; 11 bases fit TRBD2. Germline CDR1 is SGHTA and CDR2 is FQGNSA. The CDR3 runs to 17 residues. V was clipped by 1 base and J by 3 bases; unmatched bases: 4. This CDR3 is CASSLVTSGRHTGELFF. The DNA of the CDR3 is TGTGCCAGCAGCTTAGTAACTAGCGGGAGACACACCGGGGAGCTGTTTTTT.

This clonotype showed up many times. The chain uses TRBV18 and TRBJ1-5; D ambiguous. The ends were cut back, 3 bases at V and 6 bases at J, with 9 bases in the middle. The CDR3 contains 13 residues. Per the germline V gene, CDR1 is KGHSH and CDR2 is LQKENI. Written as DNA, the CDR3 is TGTGCCAGCTCACCGAGAGAGGGTCAGCCCCAGCATTTT. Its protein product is CASSPREGQPQHF. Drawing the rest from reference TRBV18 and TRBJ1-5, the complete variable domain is NAGVMQNPRHLVRRRGQEARLRCSPMKGHSHVYWYRQLPEEGLKFMVYLQKENIIDESGMPKERFSAEFPKEGPSILRIQQVVRGDSAAYFCASSPREGQPQHFGDGTRLSIL.

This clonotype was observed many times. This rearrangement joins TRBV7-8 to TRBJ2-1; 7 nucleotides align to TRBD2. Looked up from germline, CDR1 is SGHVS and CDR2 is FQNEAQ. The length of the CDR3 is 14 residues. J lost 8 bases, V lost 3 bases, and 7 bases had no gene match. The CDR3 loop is CASSFTRLAHEQFF. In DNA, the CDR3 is TGTGCCAGCAGCTTTACCCGACTAGCCCATGAGCAGTTCTTC.

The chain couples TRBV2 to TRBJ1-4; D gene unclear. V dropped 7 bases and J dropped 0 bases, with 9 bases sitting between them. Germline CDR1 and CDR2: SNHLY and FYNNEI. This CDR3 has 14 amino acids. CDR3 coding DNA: TGTGCCAGCACAGAAGAAGCAACTAATGAAAAACTGTTTTTT. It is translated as CASTEEATNEKLFF.

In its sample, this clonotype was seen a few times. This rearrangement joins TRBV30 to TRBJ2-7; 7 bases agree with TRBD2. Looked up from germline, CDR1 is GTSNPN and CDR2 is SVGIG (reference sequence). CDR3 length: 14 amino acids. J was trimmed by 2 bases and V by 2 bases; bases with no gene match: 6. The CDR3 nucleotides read TGTGCCTGGAGTCTAAAAGCGGGAACCTACGAGCAGTACTTC. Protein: CAWSLKAGTYEQYF.

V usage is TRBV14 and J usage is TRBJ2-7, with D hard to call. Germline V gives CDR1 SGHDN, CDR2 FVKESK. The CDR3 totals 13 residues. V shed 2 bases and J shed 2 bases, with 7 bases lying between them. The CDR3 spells CASSQLRTYEQYF. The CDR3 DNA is TGTGCCAGCAGCCAACTAAGAACCTACGAGCAGTACTTC.

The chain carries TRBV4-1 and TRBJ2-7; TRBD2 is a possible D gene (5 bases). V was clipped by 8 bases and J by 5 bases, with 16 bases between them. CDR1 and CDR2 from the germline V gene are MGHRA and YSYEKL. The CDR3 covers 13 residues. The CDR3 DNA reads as TGCGCCAGCGCTCGCGGTCCTAGCCACGAGCAGTACTTC. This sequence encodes CASARGPSHEQYF.

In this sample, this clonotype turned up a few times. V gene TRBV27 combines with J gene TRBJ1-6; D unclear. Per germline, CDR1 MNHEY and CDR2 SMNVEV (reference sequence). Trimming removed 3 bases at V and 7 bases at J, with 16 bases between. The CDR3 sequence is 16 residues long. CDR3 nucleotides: TGTGCCAGCAGTTTGGGTGTAGGGCTCCCAAATTCACCCCTCCACTTT. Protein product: CASSLGVGLPNSPLHF.

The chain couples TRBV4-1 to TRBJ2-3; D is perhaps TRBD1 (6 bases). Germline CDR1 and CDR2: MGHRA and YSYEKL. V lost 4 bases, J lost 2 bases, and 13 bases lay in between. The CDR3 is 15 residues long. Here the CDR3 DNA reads TGCGCCAGCAGCCCCTGGACAGCCCCCACAGATACGCAGTATTTT. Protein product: CASSPWTAPTDTQYF.

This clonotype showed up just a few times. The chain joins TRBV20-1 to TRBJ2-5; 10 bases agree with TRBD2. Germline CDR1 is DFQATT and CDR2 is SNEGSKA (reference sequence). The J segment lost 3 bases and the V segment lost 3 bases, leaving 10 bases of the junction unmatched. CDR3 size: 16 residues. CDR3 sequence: CSARGIAGGWEETQYF. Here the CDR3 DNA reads TGCAGTGCTAGGGGGATAGCGGGAGGTTGGGAAGAGACCCAGTACTTC.